The rows below give T cell receptor beta chains drawn from one sample of a study of PD-1 blockade in mismatch repair-deficient tumors. Using immunoSEQ multiplex PCR, the repertoire was profiled, and TCRdb retains in-frame clones only, with some absent. Altogether some 21,000 clones are present, around 80% being singletons, with the ten largest covering 1.4% to 1.5%. This specimen consisted of PBMCs, obtained 52 weeks after starting pembrolizumab. Source of these receptors: an adult with mismatch repair-deficient cancer. CDR3s include the opening cysteine and the closing phenylalanine or tryptophan. D genes are given only for firm matches. Some rows have no size entry. The others give once, few or many, or a class for an expanded clone.

j_call clone_size v_call d_call cdr3_aa cdr3_nt
TRBJ1-5 few TRBV2 TRBD1 CASSPDRVISWGQPQHF TGTGCCAGCAGTCCCGACAGGGTCATCTCATGGGGTCAGCCCCAGCATTTT
TRBJ1-2 - TRBV6-6 TRBD1 CASSQQGVRGYTF TGTGCCAGCAGCCAACAGGGGGTGAGAGGCTACACCTTC
TRBJ1-2 - TRBV21-1 - CASISGPLNSSNRGRCGYTF TGTGCCAGCATAAGTGGACCACTAAATTCCTCTAACAGGGGGCGTTGTGGCTACACCTTC
TRBJ1-1 - TRBV28 TRBD1 CASSATGGGGTEAFF TGTGCCAGCAGTGCGACAGGGGGCGGCGGCACTGAAGCTTTCTTT
TRBJ2-5 - TRBV5-1 - CASSLGAVQETQYF TGCGCCAGCAGCTTGGGGGCAGTGCAAGAGACCCAGTACTTC
TRBJ2-6 - TRBV9 TRBD1 CASSTHRGANVLTF TGTGCCAGCAGCACCCACAGGGGAGCCAACGTCCTGACTTTC
TRBJ2-5 - TRBV27 - CASSLLLGDTETQYF TGTGCCAGCAGTCTCCTGCTAGGAGATACGGAGACCCAGTACTTC
TRBJ1-1 - TRBV10-3 - CAIRATNTEAFF TGTGCCATCAGGGCAACGAACACTGAAGCTTTCTTT
TRBJ2-3 - TRBV28 TRBD2 CASSPGTSTQYF TGTGCCAGCAGTCCCGGGACTAGCACGCAGTATTTT
TRBJ2-7 few TRBV19 TRBD1 CASSSLRQGSYEQYF TGTGCCAGTAGTTCCCTCCGACAGGGGTCCTACGAGCAGTACTTC
TRBJ2-4 - TRBV28 TRBD1 CASSLWQTGGKNKNIQYF TGTGCCAGCAGTTTATGGCAGACAGGGGGTAAGAACAAAAACATTCAGTACTTC
TRBJ1-1 - TRBV5-1 - CASSSAGGWTTEAFF TGCGCCAGCAGCTCCGCGGGAGGCTGGACCACTGAAGCTTTCTTT
TRBJ2-7 few TRBV28 TRBD1 CATGTGAYEQYF TGTGCCACCGGGACAGGGGCCTACGAGCAGTACTTC
TRBJ2-1 once TRBV7-2 - CASSFWGSGSRFF -
TRBJ2-1 - TRBV14 TRBD2 CASSQDGVAGGNEQFF TGTGCCAGCAGCCAAGATGGGGTAGCGGGAGGCAATGAGCAGTTCTTC
TRBJ2-3 - TRBV19 TRBD2 CASSTSSGRAQDTQYF TGTGCCAGTAGTACCTCTAGCGGGAGGGCCCAAGATACGCAGTATTTT
TRBJ2-7 once TRBV28 - CASSTGTSSYEQYF TGTGCCAGCAGCACCGGGACATCCTCCTACGAGCAGTACTTC
TRBJ2-6 - TRBV28 - CASEADSSGANVLTF TGTGCCAGCGAAGCGGACAGCTCTGGGGCCAACGTCCTGACTTTC
TRBJ2-3 - TRBV2 - CASTQGKGTDTQYF TGTGCCAGCACCCAGGGTAAGGGCACAGATACGCAGTATTTT
TRBJ1-2 - TRBV11-2 TRBD1 CASRDRGRSSYGYTF TGTGCCAGCAGAGACAGGGGGCGCAGTAGCTATGGCTACACCTTC
TRBJ1-5 - TRBV10-3 TRBD1 CASGQGDIQPQHF TGTGCCTCCGGACAGGGGGATATTCAGCCCCAGCATTTT
TRBJ2-3 once TRBV28 TRBD2 CASTGTSGTDTQYF TGTGCCAGCACCGGGACTAGCGGGACAGATACGCAGTATTTT
TRBJ2-3 - TRBV20-1 - CSARYQTSQYF TGCAGTGCTAGGTACCAAACTTCGCAGTATTTT
TRBJ1-4 - TRBV5-1 - CASSLVGAQGEKLFF TGCGCCAGCAGCTTGGTGGGGGCGCAGGGGGAAAAACTGTTTTTT
TRBJ1-2 - TRBV28 TRBD1 CASSSAGTGGGYTF TGTGCCAGCAGTTCCGCCGGGACAGGGGGTGGCTACACCTTC
TRBJ2-3 - TRBV19 - CASSVLLGIDTQYF TGTGCCAGTAGTGTCCTACTAGGAATAGATACGCAGTATTTT
TRBJ2-1 - TRBV11-2 TRBD2 CASSLEAGVHEQFF TGTGCCAGCAGCTTAGAAGCGGGAGTTCATGAGCAGTTCTTC
TRBJ1-1 - TRBV19 - CATRTDLNTEAFF TGTGCCACCCGGACAGACCTGAACACTGAAGCTTTCTTT
TRBJ1-3 - TRBV29-1 - CSVTTNSGNTIYF TGCAGCGTTACGACTAACTCTGGAAACACCATATATTTT
TRBJ2-7 - TRBV5-5 - CASSPRDKTYEQYF TGTGCCAGCAGCCCCAGGGACAAAACTTACGAGCAGTACTTC
TRBJ2-7 few TRBV5-6 TRBD2 CASSLASSGSSVQYF TGTGCCAGCAGCTTGGCGTCTAGCGGGAGTTCCGTACAGTACTTC
TRBJ2-1 - TRBV5-5 TRBD2 CASSFIAGVNNEQFF TGTGCCAGCAGCTTCATAGCGGGGGTCAACAATGAGCAGTTCTTC
TRBJ2-3 - TRBV10-1 - CASSESTGTDTQYF TGCGCCAGCAGTGAGTCGACTGGGACAGATACGCAGTATTTT
TRBJ2-5 - TRBV2 - CASTGQAQETQYF TGTGCCAGCACGGGACAAGCGCAAGAGACCCAGTACTTC
TRBJ2-1 - TRBV18 TRBD2 CASSLTREGSYNEQFF TGTGCCAGCTCCCTAACGCGGGAGGGGTCCTACAATGAGCAGTTCTTC
TRBJ1-4 once TRBV5-6 TRBD1 CASRLGQDTNEKLFF TGTGCCAGCAGATTGGGACAGGACACGAATGAAAAACTGTTTTTT
TRBJ2-7 few TRBV21-1 - CASSKVGRTTSYEQYF TGTGCCAGCAGCAAAGTTGGACGGACTACCTCCTACGAGCAGTACTTC
TRBJ2-1 - TRBV4-1 - CASSQDANNEQFF TGCGCCAGCAGCCAAGACGCGAACAATGAGCAGTTCTTC
TRBJ1-1 - TRBV10-2 TRBD1 CASSGDRGRSTEAFF TGCGCCAGCAGTGGGGACAGGGGGCGATCCACTGAAGCTTTCTTT
TRBJ2-1 - TRBV4-1 - CASSQEGAQRFF TGCGCCAGCAGCCAAGAAGGGGCTCAGCGGTTCTTC
TRBJ2-1 - TRBV4-1 - CASSQEPLWRYNEQFF TGCGCCAGCAGCCAAGAGCCCCTCTGGCGGTACAATGAGCAGTTCTTC
TRBJ2-7 - TRBV6-1 TRBD1 CASKEDRGLIYEQYF TGTGCCAGCAAAGAAGACAGGGGGCTTATTTACGAGCAGTACTTC
TRBJ2-3 - TRBV19 TRBD2 CASSLRTSGRDTQYF TGTGCCAGTAGTCTGCGGACTAGCGGGAGGGATACGCAGTATTTT
TRBJ1-5 - TRBV5-1 - CASSLVISNQPQHF TGCGCCAGCAGCTTGGTCATTAGCAATCAGCCCCAGCATTTT
TRBJ2-1 once TRBV18 - CASSPGTYNEQFF TGTGCCAGCTCACCCGGGACCTACAATGAGCAGTTCTTC
TRBJ2-2 - TRBV19 TRBD2 CASRILAGGVTGELFF TGTGCCAGTAGGATTCTAGCGGGAGGAGTGACCGGGGAGCTGTTTTTT
TRBJ2-7 few TRBV2 - CATNQGIGFEQYF TGTGCCACCAACCAGGGAATAGGTTTCGAGCAGTACTTC
TRBJ1-6 - TRBV5-6 - CASSSAFDSPLHF TGTGCCAGCAGCTCAGCGTTTGATTCACCCCTCCACTTT
TRBJ2-1 - TRBV28 TRBD1 CASSWDRGNEQFF TGTGCCAGCAGTTGGGACAGGGGCAATGAGCAGTTCTTC
TRBJ2-7 - TRBV11-2 TRBD2 CASSLTGGLPYEQYF TGTGCCAGCAGCTTAACGGGAGGCCTCCCTTACGAGCAGTACTTC
TRBJ2-7 - TRBV7-2 TRBD1 CASSLVGTGSIEQYF TGTGCCAGCAGCTTAGTAGGGACAGGGTCTATCGAGCAGTACTTC
TRBJ1-1 - TRBV7-3 - CASSLTGGYTEAFF TGTGCCAGCAGCTTAACGGGGGGGTACACTGAAGCTTTCTTT
TRBJ1-1 - TRBV4-1 - CASSQGGGRITEAFF TGCGCCAGCAGCCAAGGGGGGGGGAGGATCACTGAAGCTTTCTTT
TRBJ1-4 - TRBV15 - CATSRVGGDISEKLFF TGTGCCACCAGCAGAGTGGGGGGGGACATCTCTGAAAAACTGTTTTTT
TRBJ1-6 few TRBV6-5 TRBD1 CASSYSRGTPPLHF TGTGCCAGCAGTTACTCCAGGGGGACTCCCCCCCTCCACTTT
TRBJ2-1 - TRBV5-1 TRBD2 CASSLITSGEVDEQFF TGCGCCAGCAGCTTAATCACTAGCGGAGAAGTGGATGAGCAGTTCTTC
TRBJ2-1 - TRBV15 TRBD2 CATSRQTSGEYNEQFF TGTGCCACCAGCAGACAGACTAGCGGCGAGTACAATGAGCAGTTCTTC